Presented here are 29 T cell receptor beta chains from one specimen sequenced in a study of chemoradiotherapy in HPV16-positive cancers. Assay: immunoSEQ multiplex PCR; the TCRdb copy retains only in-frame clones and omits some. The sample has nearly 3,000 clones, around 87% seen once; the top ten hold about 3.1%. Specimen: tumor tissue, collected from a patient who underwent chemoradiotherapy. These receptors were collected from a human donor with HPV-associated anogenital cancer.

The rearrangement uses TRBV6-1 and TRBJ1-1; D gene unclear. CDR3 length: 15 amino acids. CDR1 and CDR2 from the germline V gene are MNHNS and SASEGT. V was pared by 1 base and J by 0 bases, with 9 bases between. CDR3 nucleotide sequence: TGTGCCAGCAGTGAAGATGGGGTCCTGAACACTGAAGCTTTCTTT. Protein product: CASSEDGVLNTEAFF.

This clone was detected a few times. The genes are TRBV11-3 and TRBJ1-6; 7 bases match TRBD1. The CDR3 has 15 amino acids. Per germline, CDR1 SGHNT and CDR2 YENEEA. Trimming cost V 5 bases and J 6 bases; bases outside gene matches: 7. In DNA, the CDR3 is TGTGCCAGCAGCACCTCAGGGGGTACTAATTCACCCCTCCACTTT. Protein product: CASSTSGGTNSPLHF.

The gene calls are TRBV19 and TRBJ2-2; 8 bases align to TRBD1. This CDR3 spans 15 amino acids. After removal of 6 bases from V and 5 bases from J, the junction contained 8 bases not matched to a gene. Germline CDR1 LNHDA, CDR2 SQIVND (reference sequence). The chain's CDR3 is CASRSTGVTTGELFF. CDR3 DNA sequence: TGTGCCAGTAGGTCGACAGGGGTAACGACCGGGGAGCTGTTTTTT. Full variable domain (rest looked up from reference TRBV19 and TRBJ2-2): DGGITQSPKYLFRKEGQNVTLSCEQNLNHDAMYWYRQDPGQGLRLIYYSQIVNDFQKGDIAEGYSVSREKKESFPLTVTSAQKNPTAFYLCASRSTGVTTGELFFGEGSRLTVL.

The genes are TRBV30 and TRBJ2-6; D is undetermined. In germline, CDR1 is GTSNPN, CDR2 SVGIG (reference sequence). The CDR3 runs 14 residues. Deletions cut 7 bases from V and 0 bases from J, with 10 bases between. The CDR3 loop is CASDGVSGANVLTF. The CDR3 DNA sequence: TGTGCCTCGGACGGCGTCTCTGGGGCCAACGTCCTGACTTTC.

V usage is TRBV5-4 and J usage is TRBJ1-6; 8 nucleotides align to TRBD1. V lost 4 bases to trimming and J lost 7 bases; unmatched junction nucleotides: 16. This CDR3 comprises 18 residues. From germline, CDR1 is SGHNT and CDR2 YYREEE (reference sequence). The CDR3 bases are TGTGCCAGCAGCCGGAACGCAGCCTCCGGGACAGGAAATTCACCCCTCCACTTT. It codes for CASSRNAASGTGNSPLHF.

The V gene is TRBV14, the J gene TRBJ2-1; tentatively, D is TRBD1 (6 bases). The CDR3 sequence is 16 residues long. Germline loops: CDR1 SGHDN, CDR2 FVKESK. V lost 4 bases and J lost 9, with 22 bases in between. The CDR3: CASSPIRDTLRGEQFF. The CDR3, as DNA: TGTGCCAGCAGCCCCATACGGGACACACTGAGGGGTGAGCAGTTCTTC.

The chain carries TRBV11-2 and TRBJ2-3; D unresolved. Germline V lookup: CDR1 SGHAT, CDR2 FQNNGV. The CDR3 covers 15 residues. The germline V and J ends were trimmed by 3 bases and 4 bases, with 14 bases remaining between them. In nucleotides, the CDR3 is TGTGCCAGCAGCTTGGTCCAAGGGCCCCCAGATACGCAGTATTTT. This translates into CASSLVQGPPDTQYF.

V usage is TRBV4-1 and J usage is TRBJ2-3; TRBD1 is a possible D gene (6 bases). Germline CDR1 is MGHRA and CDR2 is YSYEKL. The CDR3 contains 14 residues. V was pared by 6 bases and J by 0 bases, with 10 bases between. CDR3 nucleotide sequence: TGCGCCAGCAGGGGGACAACTAGCACAGATACGCAGTATTTT. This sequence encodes CASRGTTSTDTQYF.

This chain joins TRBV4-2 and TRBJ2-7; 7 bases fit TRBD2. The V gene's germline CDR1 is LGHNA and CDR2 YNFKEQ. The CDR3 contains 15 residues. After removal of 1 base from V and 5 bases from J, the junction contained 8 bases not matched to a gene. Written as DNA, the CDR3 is TGTGCCAGCAGCCAAGCGGGAGGATCAAAGGACGAGCAGTACTTC. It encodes CASSQAGGSKDEQYF.

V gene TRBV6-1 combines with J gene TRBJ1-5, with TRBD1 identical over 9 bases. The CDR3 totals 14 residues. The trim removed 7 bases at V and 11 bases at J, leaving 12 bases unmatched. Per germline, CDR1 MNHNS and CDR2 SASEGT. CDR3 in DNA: TGTGCCAGCATTGACAGGGGGGACCGGGGAGCCCAGCATTTT. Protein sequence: CASIDRGDRGAQHF.

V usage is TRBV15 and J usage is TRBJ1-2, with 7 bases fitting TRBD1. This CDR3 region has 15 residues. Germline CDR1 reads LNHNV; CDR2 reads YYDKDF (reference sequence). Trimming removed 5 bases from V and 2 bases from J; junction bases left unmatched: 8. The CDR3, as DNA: TGTGCCACCAGCGGCCGACCGGGACAGAACTATGGCTACACCTTC. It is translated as CATSGRPGQNYGYTF.

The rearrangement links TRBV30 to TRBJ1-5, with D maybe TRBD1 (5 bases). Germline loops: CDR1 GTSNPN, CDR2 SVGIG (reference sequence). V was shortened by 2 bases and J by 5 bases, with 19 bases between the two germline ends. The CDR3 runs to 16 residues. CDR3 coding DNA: TGTGCCTGGAGTCGATTAAGAGGGGCAGAGGATCAGCCCCAGCATTTT. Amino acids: CAWSRLRGAEDQPQHF.

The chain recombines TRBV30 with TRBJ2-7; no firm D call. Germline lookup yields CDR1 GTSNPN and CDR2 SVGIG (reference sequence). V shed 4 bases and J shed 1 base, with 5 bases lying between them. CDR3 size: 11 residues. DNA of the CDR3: TGTGCCTGGACGCGGTCCTACGAGCAGTACTTC. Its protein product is CAWTRSYEQYF.

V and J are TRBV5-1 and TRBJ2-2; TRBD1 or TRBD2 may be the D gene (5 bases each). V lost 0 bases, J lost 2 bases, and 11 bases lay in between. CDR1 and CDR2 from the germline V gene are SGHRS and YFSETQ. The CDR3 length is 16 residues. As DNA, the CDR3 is TGCGCCAGCAGCTTGGGGACAAGCGGAAACACCGGGGAGCTGTTTTTT. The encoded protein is CASSLGTSGNTGELFF.

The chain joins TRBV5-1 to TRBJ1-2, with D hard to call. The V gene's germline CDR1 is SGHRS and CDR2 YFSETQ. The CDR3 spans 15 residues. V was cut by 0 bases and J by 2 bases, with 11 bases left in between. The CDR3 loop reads CASSLEFDPNYGYTF. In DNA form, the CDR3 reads TGCGCCAGCAGCTTGGAATTTGACCCCAACTATGGCTACACCTTC.

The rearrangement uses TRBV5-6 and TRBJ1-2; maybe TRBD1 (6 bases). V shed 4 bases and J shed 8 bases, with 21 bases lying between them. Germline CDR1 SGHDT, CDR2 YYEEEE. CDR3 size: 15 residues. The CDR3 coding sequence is TGTGCCAGCAGCGACCCCTCAGGGGCGGCGGACGGCTACACCTTC. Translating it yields CASSDPSGAADGYTF.

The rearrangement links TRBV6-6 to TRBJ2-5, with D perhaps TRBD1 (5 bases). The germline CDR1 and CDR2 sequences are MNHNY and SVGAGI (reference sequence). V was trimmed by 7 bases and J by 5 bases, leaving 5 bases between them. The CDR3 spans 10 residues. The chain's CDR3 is CASKGETQYF. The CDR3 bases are TGTGCCAGCAAGGGGGAGACCCAGTACTTC.

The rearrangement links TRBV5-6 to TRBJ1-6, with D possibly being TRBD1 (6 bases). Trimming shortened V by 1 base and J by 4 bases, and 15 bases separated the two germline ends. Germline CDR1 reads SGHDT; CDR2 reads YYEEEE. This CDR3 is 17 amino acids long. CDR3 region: CASSLFRGDDYNSPLHF. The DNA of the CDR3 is TGTGCCAGCAGCTTGTTTAGGGGGGACGATTATAATTCACCCCTCCACTTT.

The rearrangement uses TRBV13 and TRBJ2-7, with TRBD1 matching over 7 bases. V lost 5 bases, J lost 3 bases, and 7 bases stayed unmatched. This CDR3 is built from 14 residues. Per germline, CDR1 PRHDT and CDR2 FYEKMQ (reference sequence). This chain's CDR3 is CASSIAGGGYEQYF. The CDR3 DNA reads TGTGCCAGCAGCATCGCAGGGGGTGGCTACGAGCAGTACTTC.

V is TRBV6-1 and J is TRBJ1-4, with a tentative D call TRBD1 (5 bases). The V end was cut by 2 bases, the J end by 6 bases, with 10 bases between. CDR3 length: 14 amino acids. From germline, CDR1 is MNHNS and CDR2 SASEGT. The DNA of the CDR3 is TGTGCCAGCAGTGAATCGGGGCAGGATGAAAAACTGTTTTTT. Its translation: CASSESGQDEKLFF.

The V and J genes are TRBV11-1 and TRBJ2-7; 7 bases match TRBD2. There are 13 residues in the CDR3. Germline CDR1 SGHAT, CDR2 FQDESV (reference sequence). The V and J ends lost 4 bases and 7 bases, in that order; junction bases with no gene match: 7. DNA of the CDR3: TGTGCCAGCAGCTACGGGACTAAGGGGGAGCAGTACTTC. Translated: CASSYGTKGEQYF. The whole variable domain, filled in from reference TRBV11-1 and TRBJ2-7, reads EAEVAQSPRYKITEKSQAVAFWCDPISGHATLYWYRQILGQGPELLVQFQDESVVDDSQLPKDRFSAERLKGVDSTLKIQPAELGDSAMYLCASSYGTKGEQYFGPGTRLTVT.

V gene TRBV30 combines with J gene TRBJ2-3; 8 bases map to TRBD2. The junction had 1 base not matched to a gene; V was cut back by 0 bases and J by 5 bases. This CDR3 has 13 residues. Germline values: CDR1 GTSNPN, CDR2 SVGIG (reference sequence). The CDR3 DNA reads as TGTGCCTGGAGTGTACGGGAGGGAGATACGCAGTATTTT. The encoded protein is CAWSVREGDTQYF.

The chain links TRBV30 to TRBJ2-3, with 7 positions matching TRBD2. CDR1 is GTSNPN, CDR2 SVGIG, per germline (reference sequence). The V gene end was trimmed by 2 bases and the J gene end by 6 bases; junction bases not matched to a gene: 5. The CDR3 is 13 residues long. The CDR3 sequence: CAWSKRERDTQYF. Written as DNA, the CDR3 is TGTGCCTGGAGTAAGCGGGAAAGGGATACGCAGTATTTT.

CDR3 bases: TGTGCCAGTAGTGGGTCCGGGGACACTGAAGCTTTCTTT. It yields the protein CASSGSGDTEAFF. V gene TRBV19 combines with J gene TRBJ1-1; D unresolved. V was trimmed by 5 bases and J by 3 bases, leaving 10 bases between them. CDR3 length: 13 amino acids. Germline V gives CDR1 LNHDA, CDR2 SQIVND (reference sequence).

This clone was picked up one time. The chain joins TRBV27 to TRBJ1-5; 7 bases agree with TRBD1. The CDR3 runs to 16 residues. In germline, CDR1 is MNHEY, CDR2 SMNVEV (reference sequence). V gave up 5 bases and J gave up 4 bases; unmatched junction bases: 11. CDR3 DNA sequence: TGTGCCAGCAGTATGACGGCGGGACAGTTAAATCAGCCCCAGCATTTT. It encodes CASSMTAGQLNQPQHF.

The CDR3 loop reads CASSTGGTDTQYF. In DNA, the CDR3 is TGTGCCAGCAGCACCGGGGGCACAGATACGCAGTATTTT. The V gene is TRBV5-5, the J gene TRBJ2-3; tentatively, D is TRBD2 (5 bases). The length of the CDR3 is 13 residues. V was clipped by 4 bases and J by 1 base, with 7 bases between them. The germline gives CDR1 SGHKS, CDR2 YYEKEE (reference sequence).

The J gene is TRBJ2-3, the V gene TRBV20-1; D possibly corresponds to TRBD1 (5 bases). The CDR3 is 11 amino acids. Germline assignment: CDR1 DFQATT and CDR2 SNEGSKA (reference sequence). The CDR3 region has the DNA TGCAGCCCATTGGGGCCAGATACGCAGTATTTT. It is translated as CSPLGPDTQYF.

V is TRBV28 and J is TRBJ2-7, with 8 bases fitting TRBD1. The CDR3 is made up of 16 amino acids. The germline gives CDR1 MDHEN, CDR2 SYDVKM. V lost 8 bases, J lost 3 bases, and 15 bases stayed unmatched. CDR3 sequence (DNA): TGTGCCAGCCCCCCTCCGGGACAGGTCCCCAACTACGAGCAGTACTTC. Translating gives CASPPPGQVPNYEQYF.

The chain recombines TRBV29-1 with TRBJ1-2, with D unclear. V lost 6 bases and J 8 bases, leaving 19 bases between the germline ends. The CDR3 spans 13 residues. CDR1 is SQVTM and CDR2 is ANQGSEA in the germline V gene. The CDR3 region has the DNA TGCAGCGTCGTTGACATCAGCGTGGGGGGCTACACCTTC. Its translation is CSVVDISVGGYTF. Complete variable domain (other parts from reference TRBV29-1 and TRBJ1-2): SAVISQKPSRDICQRGTSLTIQCQVDSQVTMMFWYRQQPGQSLTLIATANQGSEATYESGFVIDKFPISRPNLTFSTLTVSNMSPEDSSIYLCSVVDISVGGYTFGSGTRLTVV.